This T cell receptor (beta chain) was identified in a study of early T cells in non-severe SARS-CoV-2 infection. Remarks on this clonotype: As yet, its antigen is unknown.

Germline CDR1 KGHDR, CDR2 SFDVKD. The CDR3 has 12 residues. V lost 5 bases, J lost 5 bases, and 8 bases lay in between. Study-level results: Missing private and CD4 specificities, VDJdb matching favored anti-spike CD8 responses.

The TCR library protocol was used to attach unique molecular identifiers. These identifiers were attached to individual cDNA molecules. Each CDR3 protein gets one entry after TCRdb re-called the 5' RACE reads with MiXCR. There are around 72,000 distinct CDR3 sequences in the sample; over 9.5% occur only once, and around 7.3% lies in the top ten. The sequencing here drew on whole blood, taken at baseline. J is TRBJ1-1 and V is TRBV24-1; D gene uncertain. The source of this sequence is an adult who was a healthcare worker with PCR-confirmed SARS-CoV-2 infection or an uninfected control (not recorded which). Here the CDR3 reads CATSGGGTEAFF. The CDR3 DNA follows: TGTGCCACCAGTGGTGGAGGTACTGAAGCTTTCTTT.